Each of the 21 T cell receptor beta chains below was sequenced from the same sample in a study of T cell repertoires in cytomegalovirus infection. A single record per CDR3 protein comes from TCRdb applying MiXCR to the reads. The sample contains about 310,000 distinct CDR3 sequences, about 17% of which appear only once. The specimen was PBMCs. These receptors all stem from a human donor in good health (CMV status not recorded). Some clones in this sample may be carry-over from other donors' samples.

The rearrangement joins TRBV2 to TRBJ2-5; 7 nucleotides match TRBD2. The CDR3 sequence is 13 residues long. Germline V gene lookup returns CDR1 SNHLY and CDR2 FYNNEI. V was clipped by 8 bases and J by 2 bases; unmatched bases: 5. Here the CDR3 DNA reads TGTGCCAGCGGGGGGGTTTGGCAAGAGACCCAGTACTTC. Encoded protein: CASGGVWQETQYF.

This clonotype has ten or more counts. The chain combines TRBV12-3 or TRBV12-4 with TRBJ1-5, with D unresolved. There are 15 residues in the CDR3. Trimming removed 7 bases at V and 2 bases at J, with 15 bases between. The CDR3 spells CASTQAPPGNQPQHF. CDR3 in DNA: TGTGCCAGCACCCAGGCACCCCCGGGCAATCAGCCCCAGCATTTT.

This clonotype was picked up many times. Written as DNA, the CDR3 is TGTGCCAGCAGCTTAGGTGGCGGCGGAAACACCATATATTTT. It codes for CASSLGGGGNTIYF. V usage is TRBV7-2 and J usage is TRBJ1-3; no firm D call. The CDR3 has 14 amino acids. Germline lookup yields CDR1 SGHTA and CDR2 FQGNSA. Trimming removed 1 base at V and 4 bases at J, with 8 bases between.

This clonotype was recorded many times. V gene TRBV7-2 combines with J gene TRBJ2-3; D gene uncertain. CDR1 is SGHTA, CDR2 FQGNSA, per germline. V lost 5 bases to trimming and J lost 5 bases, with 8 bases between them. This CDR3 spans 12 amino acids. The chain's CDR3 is CASSLFRDTQYF. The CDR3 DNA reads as TGTGCCAGCAGCCTATTTCGAGATACGCAGTATTTT.

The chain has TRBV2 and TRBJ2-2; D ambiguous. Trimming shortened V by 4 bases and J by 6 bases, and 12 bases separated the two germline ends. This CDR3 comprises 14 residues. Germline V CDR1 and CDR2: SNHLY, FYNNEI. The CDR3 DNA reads TGTGCCAGCAGTGTCCTAGGCGGTGCCGGGGAGCTGTTTTTT. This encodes CASSVLGGAGELFF.

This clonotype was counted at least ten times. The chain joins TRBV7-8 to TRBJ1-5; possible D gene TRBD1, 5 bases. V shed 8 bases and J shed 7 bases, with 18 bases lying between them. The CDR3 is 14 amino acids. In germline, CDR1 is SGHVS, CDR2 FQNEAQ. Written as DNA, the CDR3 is TGTGCCAGCGCCGCGGGGGGGTTTAACCAGCCCCAGCATTTT. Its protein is CASAAGGFNQPQHF.

The CDR3, as DNA: TGTGCCAGCAGCCCCCTCAGAGGAAGGGGCAATGAGCAGTTCTTC. Amino acids: CASSPLRGRGNEQFF. This sequence joins TRBV11-2 and TRBJ2-1; possibly TRBD1 for D (5 bases). CDR1 is SGHAT, CDR2 FQNNGV, per germline. V shed 5 bases and J shed 6 bases, with 17 bases lying between them. CDR3 length: 15 residues. The full variable domain, completed using reference TRBV11-2 and TRBJ2-1, is EAGVAQSPRYKIIEKRQSVAFWCNPISGHATLYWYQQILGQGPKLLIQFQNNGVVDDSQLPKDRFSAERLKGVDSTLKIQPAKLEDSAVYLCASSPLRGRGNEQFFGPGTRLTVL.

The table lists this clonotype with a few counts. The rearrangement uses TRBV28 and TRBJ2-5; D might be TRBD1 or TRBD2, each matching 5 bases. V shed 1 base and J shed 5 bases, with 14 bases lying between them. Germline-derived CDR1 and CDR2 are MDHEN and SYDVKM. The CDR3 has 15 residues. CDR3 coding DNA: TGTGCCAGCAGTTTATATTTCCAGGGAGCGGAGACCCAGTACTTC. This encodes CASSLYFQGAETQYF.

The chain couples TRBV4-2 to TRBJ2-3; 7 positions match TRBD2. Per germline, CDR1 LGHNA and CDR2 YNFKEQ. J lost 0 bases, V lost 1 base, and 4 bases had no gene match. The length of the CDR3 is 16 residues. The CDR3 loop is CASSQGPSGSTDTQYF. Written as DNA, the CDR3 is TGTGCCAGCAGCCAAGGCCCTAGCGGAAGCACAGATACGCAGTATTTT.

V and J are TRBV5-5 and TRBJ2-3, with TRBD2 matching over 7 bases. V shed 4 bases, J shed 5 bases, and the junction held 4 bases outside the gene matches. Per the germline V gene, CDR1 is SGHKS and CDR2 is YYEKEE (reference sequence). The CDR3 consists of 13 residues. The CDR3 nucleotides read TGTGCCAGCAGCCGGGGGGTTGGAGATACGCAGTATTTT. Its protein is CASSRGVGDTQYF.

CDR3 amino acids: CASTWGANVLTF. For the CDR3, the DNA is TGTGCCTCTACTTGGGGGGCCAACGTCCTGACTTTC. The J gene is TRBJ2-6, the V gene TRBV5-8; D remains ambiguous. The CDR3 loop spans 12 amino acids. CDR1 and CDR2 (germline): SGHTS, YDEGEE. The V end was cut by 10 bases, the J end by 4 bases, with 9 bases between. Complete variable domain (other parts from reference TRBV5-8 and TRBJ2-6): EAGVTQSPTHLIKTRGQQATLRCSPISGHTSVYWYQQALGLGLQFLLWYDEGEERNRGNFPPRFSGRQFPNYSSELNVNALELEDSALYLCASTWGANVLTFGAGSRLTVL.

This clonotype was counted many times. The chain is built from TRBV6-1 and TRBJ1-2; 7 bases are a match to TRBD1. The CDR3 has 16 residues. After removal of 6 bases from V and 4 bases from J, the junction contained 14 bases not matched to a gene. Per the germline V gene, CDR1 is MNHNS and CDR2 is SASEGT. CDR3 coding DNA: TGTGCCAGCAGCTCTGGACTGAGGGGGCCCGGCTATGGCTACACCTTC. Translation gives CASSSGLRGPGYGYTF.

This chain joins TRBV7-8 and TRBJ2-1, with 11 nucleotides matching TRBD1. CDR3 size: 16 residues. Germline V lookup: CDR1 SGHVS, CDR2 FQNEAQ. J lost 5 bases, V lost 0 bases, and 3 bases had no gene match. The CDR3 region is CASSLARDRGNNEQFF. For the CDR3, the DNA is TGTGCCAGCAGCTTAGCTCGGGACAGGGGGAACAATGAGCAGTTCTTC.

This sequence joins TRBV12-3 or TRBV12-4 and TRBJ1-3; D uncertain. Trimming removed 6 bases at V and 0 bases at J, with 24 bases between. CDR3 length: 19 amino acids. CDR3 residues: CASRRTSRVHSASGNTIYF. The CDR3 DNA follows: TGTGCCAGCAGGAGAACGAGTCGGGTGCATTCCGCCTCTGGAAACACCATATATTTT.

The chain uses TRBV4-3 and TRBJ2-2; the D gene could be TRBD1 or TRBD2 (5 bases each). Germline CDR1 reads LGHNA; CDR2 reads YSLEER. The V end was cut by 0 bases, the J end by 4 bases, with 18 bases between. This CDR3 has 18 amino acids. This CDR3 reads CASSQDPTGLALTGELFF. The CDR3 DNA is TGCGCCAGCAGCCAAGATCCCACAGGACTCGCACTCACCGGGGAGCTGTTTTTT.

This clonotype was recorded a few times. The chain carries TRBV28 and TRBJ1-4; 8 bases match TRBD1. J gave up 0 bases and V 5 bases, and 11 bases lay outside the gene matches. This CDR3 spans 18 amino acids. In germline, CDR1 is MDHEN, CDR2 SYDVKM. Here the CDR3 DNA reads TGTGCCAGCAGTGCGACCGGGACAGGACTCGCAACTAATGAAAAACTGTTTTTT. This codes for CASSATGTGLATNEKLFF.

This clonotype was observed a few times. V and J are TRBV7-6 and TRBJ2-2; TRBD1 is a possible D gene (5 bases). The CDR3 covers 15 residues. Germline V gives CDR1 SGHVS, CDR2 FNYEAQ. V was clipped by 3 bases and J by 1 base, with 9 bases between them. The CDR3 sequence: CASSLWTKNTGELFF. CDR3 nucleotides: TGTGCCAGCAGCTTGTGGACAAAGAACACCGGGGAGCTGTTTTTT.

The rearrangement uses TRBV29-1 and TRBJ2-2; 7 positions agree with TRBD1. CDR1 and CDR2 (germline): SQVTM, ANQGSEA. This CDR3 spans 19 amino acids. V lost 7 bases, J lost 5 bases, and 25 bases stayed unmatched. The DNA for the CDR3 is TGCAGCGCCGTTGTGGGACAGTTGGCATTAGGGTCTTCGACCGGGGAGCTGTTTTTT. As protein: CSAVVGQLALGSSTGELFF.

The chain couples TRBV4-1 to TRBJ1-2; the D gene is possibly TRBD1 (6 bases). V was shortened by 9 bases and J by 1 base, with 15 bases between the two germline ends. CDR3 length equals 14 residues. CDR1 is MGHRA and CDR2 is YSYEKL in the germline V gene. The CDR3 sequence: CASTDGGSNYGYTF. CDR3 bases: TGCGCCAGTACCGACGGGGGCAGTAACTATGGCTACACCTTC.

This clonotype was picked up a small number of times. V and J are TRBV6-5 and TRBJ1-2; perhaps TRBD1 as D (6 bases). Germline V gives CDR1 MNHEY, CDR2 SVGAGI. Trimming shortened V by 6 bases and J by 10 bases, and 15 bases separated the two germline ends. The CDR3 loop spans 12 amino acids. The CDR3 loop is CASRDDRSHYTF. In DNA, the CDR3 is TGTGCCAGCAGGGATGACAGGAGCCACTACACCTTC.

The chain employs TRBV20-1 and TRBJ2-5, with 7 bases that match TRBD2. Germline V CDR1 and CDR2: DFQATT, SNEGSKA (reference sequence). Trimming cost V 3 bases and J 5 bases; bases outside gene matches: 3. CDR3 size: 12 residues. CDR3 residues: CSASDGGETQYF. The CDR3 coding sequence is TGCAGTGCTAGCGACGGGGGGGAGACCCAGTACTTC.